Listed below are T cell receptor beta chains from one sample, sequenced in a study of Ad26.COV2.S vaccination and SARS-CoV-2 variants. Profiling relied on immunoSEQ multiplex PCR, and the TCRdb table lists in-frame clones only, not all of them. The repertoire consists of 450,000 to 550,000 clones, with roughly 89% occurring once and the leading ten covering approximately 2.5%. Sequenced here: peripheral blood, sampled in a trial of Ad26.COV2.S vaccine versus placebo. These receptors all come from a person aged 18-65 years who received the Ad26.COV2.S COVID-19 vaccine or a placebo. Each CDR3 is given with its conserved first and last residue. Fields, in order: clone size, V gene, CDR3 protein. Only part of the rows carry a size: once, few, many, or a class if the clone is expanded.

few | TRBV7-9 | CASSLGSYGYTF
- | TRBV6-2/TRBV6-3 | CASSLALWREGHNEQFF
- | TRBV6-4 | CASSDPGQGAGYTF
- | TRBV2 | CASEYAFF
- | TRBV6-5 | CASGRDPGFTDTQYF
- | TRBV4-2 | CASSQDRLAWDEQFF
- | TRBV25-1 | CASSEDRAPVRTQHF
- | TRBV3-1/TRBV3-2 | CASSQSPGTIYGYTF
- | TRBV27 | CASSLSRVASADTQYF
- | TRBV7-6 | CASSRTATNEKLFF
- | TRBV5-1 | CASSESPISGNTIYF
- | TRBV5-4 | CASSLGLDREEGYTF
once | TRBV9 | CASSRGVGEQYF
- | TRBV6-5 | CASARGRSSTDTQYF
- | TRBV18 | CASSLSGLAYNEQFF
- | TRBV4-3 | CASSSRLDITDTQYF
- | TRBV28 | CASSSRAATEAFF
- | TRBV5-8 | CASSLGSLAANTGELFF
- | TRBV10-2 | CASSPTSGGDDTQYF
few | TRBV30 | CAWSYRGNRNNEQFF
- | TRBV11-2 | CASSLSAGANSPLHF
- | TRBV30 | CAWRIRWWANANTGELFF
- | TRBV5-6 | CASSDQVRPDTEAFF
- | TRBV2 | CASSPQSGANVLTF
- | TRBV27 | CASSPADRVLNTGELFF
- | TRBV28 | CASSLGTSGSETQYF
- | TRBV5-1 | CASSLLQGGRDTQYF
once | TRBV5-1 | CASSLLADEKLFF
few | TRBV19 | CASNSPKGKGGDQPQHF
- | TRBV5-4 | CASTRGAGLNTGELFF
- | TRBV9 | CASSVDMRGETQYF
- | TRBV11-1 | CASSWGQGGGYTF
- | TRBV7-2 | CASSFTGAWGEQYF
- | TRBV2 | CASSESEGTGNTIYF
- | TRBV15 | CATSRDWGQGGNQPQHF
- | TRBV28 | CASHGREYEQYF
once | TRBV5-1 | CASSGLPGSAFF
- | TRBV7-2 | CASSGRPKNIQYF
few | TRBV10-3 | CAIRTGGNEQYF
- | TRBV18 | CASSSIGGVGTYNEQFF
- | TRBV4-1 | CASSQDILNTGELFF
- | TRBV5-4 | CASSMDRVWTEAFF
- | TRBV30 | CAWSPTRTAPIQEAFF
- | TRBV18 | CASSVRESYNSPLHF
- | TRBV12-3/TRBV12-4 | CATSYWNGYTF
- | TRBV6-6 | CASGRGGLDTSGYTF
- | TRBV5-1 | CASNPDLGNNEQFF
- | TRBV29-1 | CSVESHRTDTQYF
- | TRBV27 | CASSTYTGVGYEQYF
- | TRBV28 | CASSLLNQPQHF
- | TRBV28 | CASKEGGATPYGYTF
- | TRBV6-5 | CASRSRVDTEAFF
- | TRBV2 | CASRPRGGNQPQHF